A selection of T cell receptor beta chains follows, all from one sample in a study of T cells in Graves' hyperthyroidism and ophthalmopathy. TCRdb reprocessed the multiplex PCR reads via MiXCR and lists one record per CDR3 protein. The profile shows fewer than 500,000 distinct CDR3 sequences, roughly 15% of them singletons. Sample: blood. The receptor set was obtained from a young woman with Graves' ophthalmopathy. The CDR3 runs from the conserved cysteine through the conserved F or W. The order of the fields is J gene, D gene, V gene, CDR3 length, clone size, CDR3 protein, CDR3 DNA. A D gene is named only where the DNA matches it firmly. Only part of the rows carry a size: once, few, many, or a class if the clone is expanded.

TRBJ1-2 TRBD1 TRBV29-1 15 NA CSVYGTGGEDYGYTF TGCAGCGTGTATGGTACAGGGGGTGAGGACTATGGCTACACCTTC
TRBJ1-6 NA TRBV3-1 15 many CASKSGVMGNSPLHF TGTGCCAGCAAATCGGGAGTCATGGGGAATTCACCCCTCCACTTT
TRBJ1-2 NA TRBV10-3 17 few CAISEGTKQRSNYGYTF TGTGCCATCAGTGAGGGCACTAAACAGCGTTCCAACTATGGCTACACCTTC
TRBJ2-7 TRBD1 TRBV7-9 13 many CASSFGQGYEQYF TGTGCCAGCAGCTTCGGACAGGGCTACGAGCAGTACTTC
TRBJ2-3 TRBD2 TRBV14 15 many CASSQLAGVADTQYF TGTGCCAGCAGCCAATTAGCGGGGGTCGCAGATACGCAGTATTTT
TRBJ1-4 NA TRBV10-3 14 NA CAISDRATNEKLFF TGTGCCATCAGTGACAGGGCAACTAATGAAAAACTGTTTTTT
TRBJ1-1 NA TRBV12-3/TRBV12-4 12 many CASSLSSAEAFF TGTGCCAGCAGTTTAAGTAGCGCTGAAGCTTTCTTT
TRBJ2-5 NA TRBV6-1 15 many CASSDGPHIQETQYF TGTGCCAGCAGTGACGGACCCCACATACAAGAGACCCAGTACTTC
TRBJ1-3 NA TRBV20-1 16 many CSAGGGRPSSGNTIYF TGCAGTGCTGGGGGGGGACGGCCAAGCTCTGGAAACACCATATATTTT
TRBJ2-7 TRBD2 TRBV27 15 few CASSLGTSVGYEQYF TGTGCCAGCAGTTTAGGGACTAGCGTAGGATACGAGCAGTACTTC
TRBJ2-3 NA TRBV18 13 many CASSPTQPDTQYF TGTGCCAGCTCACCAACGCAGCCAGATACGCAGTATTTT
TRBJ1-4 NA TRBV15 15 NA CATSRDQGPNEKLFF TGTGCCACCAGCAGAGATCAAGGACCCAATGAAAAACTGTTTTTT
TRBJ2-1 TRBD2 TRBV7-8 16 many CASSTLAGDGYNEQFF TGTGCCAGCAGCACCTTAGCGGGGGATGGATACAATGAGCAGTTCTTC
TRBJ2-7 TRBD1 TRBV19 15 NA CASSTPGQGTYEQYF TGTGCCAGTAGTACTCCGGGACAGGGGACCTACGAGCAGTACTTC
TRBJ2-1 TRBD1 TRBV11-1 16 many CASSSWGQGQHYEQFF TGTGCCAGCAGCTCATGGGGACAGGGCCAGCACTATGAGCAGTTCTTC
TRBJ1-2 TRBD1 TRBV28 12 NA CATPGQGYGYTF TGTGCCACTCCGGGACAGGGCTATGGCTACACCTTC
TRBJ2-5 TRBD1 TRBV29-1 15 NA CSVETTGVGAETQYF TGCAGCGTTGAGACCACAGGGGTCGGAGCAGAGACCCAGTACTTC
TRBJ2-1 NA TRBV18 14 NA CASSPAGLRYRRFF TGTGCCAGCTCACCCGCAGGGCTTCGGTACCGGCGGTTCTTC
TRBJ1-6 TRBD1 TRBV11-2 14 many CASSLETGYSPLHF TGTGCCAGCAGCTTGGAGACAGGGTATTCACCCCTCCACTTT
TRBJ2-7 NA TRBV7-9 16 few CASIPLRSLNFYEQYF TGTGCCAGCATCCCTCTCCGCAGCCTGAACTTCTACGAGCAGTACTTC
TRBJ2-3 TRBD2 TRBV7-2 15 many CASTAGGPGGDTQYF TGTGCCAGCACCGCGGGGGGGCCAGGGGGAGATACGCAGTATTTT
TRBJ2-5 NA TRBV12-3/TRBV12-4 14 many CASSSPSGQETQYF TGTGCCAGCAGTTCCCCTTCGGGCCAAGAGACCCAGTACTTC
TRBJ2-5 NA TRBV20-1 12 many CSARSGGETQYF TGCAGTGCTAGAAGTGGGGGAGAGACCCAGTACTTC
TRBJ2-5 NA TRBV12-5 13 few CASGFGGWETQYF TGTGCTAGTGGTTTTGGGGGTTGGGAGACCCAGTACTTC
TRBJ2-2 TRBD2 TRBV9 19 many CASSVAPSLAGDNTGELFF TGTGCCAGCAGCGTAGCCCCGTCCCTAGCGGGGGATAACACCGGGGAGCTGTTTTTT
TRBJ1-2 NA TRBV15 14 NA CATSRFTGYLGYTF TGTGCCACCAGCAGGTTTACAGGGTATCTTGGCTACACCTTC
TRBJ1-1 NA TRBV6-1 14 many CASGDTGWDTEAFF TGTGCCAGCGGAGATACAGGGTGGGACACTGAAGCTTTCTTT
TRBJ1-5 TRBD1 TRBV2 16 NA CASRPRTGAINQPQHF TGTGCCAGCAGGCCCCGGACAGGGGCTATCAATCAGCCCCAGCATTTT
TRBJ1-1 NA TRBV4-1 18 few CASSQVWQGEFSGTEAFF TGCGCCAGCAGCCAAGTTTGGCAGGGCGAGTTTTCGGGGACTGAAGCTTTCTTT
TRBJ1-1 NA TRBV19 13 many CASSELGGTEAFF TGTGCCAGTAGTGAATTGGGGGGCACTGAAGCTTTCTTT
TRBJ1-4 NA TRBV5-5 14 many CASSVRQTIEKLFF TGTGCCAGCAGTGTTCGTCAGACCATCGAAAAACTGTTTTTT
TRBJ1-4 TRBD1 TRBV5-5 14 many CASSEGQGAEKLFF TGTGCCAGCAGCGAGGGGCAGGGGGCTGAAAAACTGTTTTTT
TRBJ1-5 NA TRBV7-9 17 NA CASSYVGGARGNQPQHF TGTGCCAGCAGCTACGTAGGGGGGGCGCGTGGCAATCAGCCCCAGCATTTT
TRBJ2-7 NA TRBV29-1 10 NA CSVEGYEQYF TGCAGCGTTGAAGGGTACGAGCAGTACTTC
TRBJ1-1 NA TRBV3-1 16 many CASSQSQWTENTEAFF TGTGCCAGCAGCCAATCCCAGTGGACGGAGAACACTGAAGCTTTCTTT
TRBJ1-1 NA TRBV15 13 many CATSRPPYSEAFF TGTGCCACCAGCAGACCCCCATACAGTGAAGCTTTCTTT
TRBJ1-2 NA TRBV19 15 few CASSIDRGLVDGYTF TGTGCCAGTAGTATAGATCGTGGTTTGGTCGATGGCTACACCTTC
TRBJ2-7 NA TRBV5-5 16 few CASSPFLGLTSYEQYF TGTGCCAGCAGCCCTTTTCTAGGGCTGACTTCCTACGAGCAGTACTTC
TRBJ1-1 NA TRBV28 13 many CASSFQVRLEAFF TGTGCCAGCAGTTTTCAGGTGCGGCTTGAAGCTTTCTTT
TRBJ1-3 NA TRBV18 16 few CASSPLDRSSGNTIYF TGTGCCAGCTCACCCCTTGACAGGAGCTCTGGAAACACCATATATTTT
TRBJ1-2 TRBD1 TRBV7-2 15 many CASSPHQTGGAVYTF TGTGCCAGCAGCCCACACCAGACAGGGGGCGCGGTCTACACCTTC
TRBJ1-1 NA TRBV12-3/TRBV12-4 11 many CASSRGRGAFF TGTGCCAGCAGCCGAGGACGCGGAGCTTTCTTT
TRBJ1-6 NA TRBV7-9 16 few CASSLLGNLYNSPLHF TGTGCCAGCAGCTTATTGGGGAACCTCTATAATTCACCCCTCCACTTT
TRBJ1-5 NA TRBV12-5 19 NA CASGLVYGRSPHSNQPQHF TGTGCTAGTGGTTTGGTCTACGGTCGCAGCCCCCATAGCAATCAGCCCCAGCATTTT
TRBJ1-5 TRBD1 TRBV6-1 16 few CASSSGTAYSNQPQHF TGTGCCAGCAGTTCCGGGACAGCTTATAGCAATCAGCCCCAGCATTTT
TRBJ1-2 TRBD1 TRBV7-2 15 many CASSADRGANYGYTF TGTGCCAGCAGCGCCGACAGGGGAGCTAACTATGGCTACACCTTC
TRBJ1-1 TRBD1 TRBV30 12 once CAWDRGGTEAFF TGTGCCTGGGACAGGGGAGGAACTGAAGCTTTCTTT
TRBJ2-3 NA TRBV11-1 13 many CASSLMVTDTQYF TGTGCCAGCAGCTTAATGGTGACAGATACGCAGTATTTT
TRBJ1-5 NA TRBV12-3/TRBV12-4 13 many CASSQNSNQPQHF TGTGCCAGCAGTCAAAATAGCAATCAGCCCCAGCATTTT